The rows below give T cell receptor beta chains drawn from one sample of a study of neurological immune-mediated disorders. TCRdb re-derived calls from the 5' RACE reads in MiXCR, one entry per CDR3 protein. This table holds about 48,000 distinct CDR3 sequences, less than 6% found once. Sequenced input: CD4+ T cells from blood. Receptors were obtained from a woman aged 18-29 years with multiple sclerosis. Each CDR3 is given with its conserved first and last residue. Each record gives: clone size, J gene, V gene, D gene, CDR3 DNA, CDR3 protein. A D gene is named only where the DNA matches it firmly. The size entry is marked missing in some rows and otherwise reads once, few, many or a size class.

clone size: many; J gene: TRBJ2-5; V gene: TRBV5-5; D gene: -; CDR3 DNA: TGTGCCAGCAGCTACGGGGGAGTGGAGACCCAGTACTTC; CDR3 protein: CASSYGGVETQYF
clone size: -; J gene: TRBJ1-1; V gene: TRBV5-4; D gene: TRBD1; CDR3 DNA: TGTGCCAGCAGCTTGGGACAGGGAGCGTACACTGAAGCTTTCTTT; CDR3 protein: CASSLGQGAYTEAFF
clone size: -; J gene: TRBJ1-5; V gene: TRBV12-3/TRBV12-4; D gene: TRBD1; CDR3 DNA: TGTGCCAGCAGTTCAAGGACAGGGAAGCCCCAGCATTTT; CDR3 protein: CASSSRTGKPQHF
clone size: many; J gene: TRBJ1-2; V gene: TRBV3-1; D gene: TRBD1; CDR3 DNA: TGTGCCAGCAGCCAGGCTGGACAGGGAGGAAGGTATGGCTACACCTTC; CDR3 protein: CASSQAGQGGRYGYTF
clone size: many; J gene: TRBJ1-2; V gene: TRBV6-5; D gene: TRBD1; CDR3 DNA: TGTGCCAGCAGTTACGGCCAGGGGGCGTACTATGGCTACACCTTC; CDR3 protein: CASSYGQGAYYGYTF
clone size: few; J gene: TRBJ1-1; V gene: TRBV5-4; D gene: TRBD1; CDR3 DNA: TGTGCCAGCAGCCCATACGGGACAGGGAACACTGAAGCTTTCTTT; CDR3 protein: CASSPYGTGNTEAFF
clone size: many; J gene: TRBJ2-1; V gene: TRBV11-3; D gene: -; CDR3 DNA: TGTGCCAGCAGCTTCCCCGGACTAAAGGAGCAGTTCTTC; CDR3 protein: CASSFPGLKEQFF
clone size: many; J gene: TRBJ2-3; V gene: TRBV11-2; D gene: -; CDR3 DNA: TGTGCCAGCAGCTCACCCAACGGGGGTGGCACAGATACGCAGTATTTT; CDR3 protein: CASSSPNGGGTDTQYF
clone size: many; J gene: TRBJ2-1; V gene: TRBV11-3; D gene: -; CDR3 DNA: TGTGCCAGCAGCACTAGGGACCGCCAGCAGTTCTTC; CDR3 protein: CASSTRDRQQFF
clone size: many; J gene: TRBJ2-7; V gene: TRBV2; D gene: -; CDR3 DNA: TGTGCCAGCAGTGAAGCGCTAGCCGGGGTCGAGCAGTACTTC; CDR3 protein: CASSEALAGVEQYF
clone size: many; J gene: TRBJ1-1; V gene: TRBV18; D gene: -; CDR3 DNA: TGTGCCAGCTCACCAACCCAGGGGAACATGAACACTGAAGCTTTCTTT; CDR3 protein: CASSPTQGNMNTEAFF
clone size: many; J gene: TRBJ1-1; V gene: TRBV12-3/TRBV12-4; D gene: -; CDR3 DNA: TGTGCCAGCACCCCCCAGCTGAACACTGAAGCTTTCTTT; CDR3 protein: CASTPQLNTEAFF
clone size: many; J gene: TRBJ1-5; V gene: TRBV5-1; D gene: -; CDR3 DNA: TGCGCCAGTAGGACGGGGACATCCAGCAATCAGCCCCAGCATTTT; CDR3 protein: CASRTGTSSNQPQHF
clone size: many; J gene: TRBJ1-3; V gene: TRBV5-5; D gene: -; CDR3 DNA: TGTGCCAGCACCGACCCAGGCCGGGGAAACACCATATATTTT; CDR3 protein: CASTDPGRGNTIYF
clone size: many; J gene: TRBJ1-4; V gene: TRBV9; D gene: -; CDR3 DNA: TGTGCCAGCAGCGTAGCGCCAGATAATGAAAAACTGTTTTTT; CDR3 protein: CASSVAPDNEKLFF
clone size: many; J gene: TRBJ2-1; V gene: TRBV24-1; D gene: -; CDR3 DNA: TGTGCCACCAGTGGTCCGGGATACAACAATGAGCAGTTCTTC; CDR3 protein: CATSGPGYNNEQFF
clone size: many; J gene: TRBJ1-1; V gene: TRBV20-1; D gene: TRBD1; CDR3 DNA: TGCAGTGCACCGAAACAGGGGGTTACTGAAGCTTTCTTT; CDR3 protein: CSAPKQGVTEAFF
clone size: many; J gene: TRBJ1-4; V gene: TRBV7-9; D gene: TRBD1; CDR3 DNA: TGTGCCAGCAGTACGGGACAGAGTACAACTAATGAAAAACTGTTTTTT; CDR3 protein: CASSTGQSTTNEKLFF
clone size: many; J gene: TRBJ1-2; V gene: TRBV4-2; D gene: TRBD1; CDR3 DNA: TGTGCCAGCAGCCAAGAATCCCGGACAGGGCATGGCTACACCTTC; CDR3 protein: CASSQESRTGHGYTF
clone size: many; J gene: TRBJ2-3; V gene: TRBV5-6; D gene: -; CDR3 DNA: TGTGCCAGCGGGGAGAGTATACGGAACACAGATACGCAGTATTTT; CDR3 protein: CASGESIRNTDTQYF
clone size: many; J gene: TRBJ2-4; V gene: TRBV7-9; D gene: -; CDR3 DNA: TGTGCCAGCAGCAAAGAAAACATTCAGTACTTC; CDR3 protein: CASSKENIQYF
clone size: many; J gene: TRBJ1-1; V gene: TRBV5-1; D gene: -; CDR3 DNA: TGCGCCAGCAGCTTGGGCGTCATGAACACTGAAGCTTTCTTT; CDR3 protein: CASSLGVMNTEAFF
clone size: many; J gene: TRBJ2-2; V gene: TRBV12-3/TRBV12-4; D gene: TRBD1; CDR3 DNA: TGTGCCAGCAGTCTCCGGACAGGGGGGGACACCGGGGAGCTGTTTTTT; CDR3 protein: CASSLRTGGDTGELFF
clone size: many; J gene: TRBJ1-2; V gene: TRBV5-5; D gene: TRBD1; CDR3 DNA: TGTGCCAGCAGCTTGGACCCGGGACAGGGAAACTATGGCTACACCTTC; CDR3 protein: CASSLDPGQGNYGYTF
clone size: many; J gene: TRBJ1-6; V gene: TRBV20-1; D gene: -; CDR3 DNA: TGCAGTGCTAAGTCCGGCGCCGGGGCTTCACCCCTCCACTTT; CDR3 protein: CSAKSGAGASPLHF
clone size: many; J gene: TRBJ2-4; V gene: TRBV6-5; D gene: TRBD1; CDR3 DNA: TGTGCCAGCAGTAAAGACAGGGTACCCCCCAAAAACATTCAGTACTTC; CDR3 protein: CASSKDRVPPKNIQYF
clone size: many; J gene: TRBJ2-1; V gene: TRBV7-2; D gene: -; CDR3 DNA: TGTGCCAGCAGCTTATCCGGGAATTCCTACTACAATGAGCAGTTCTTC; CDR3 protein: CASSLSGNSYYNEQFF
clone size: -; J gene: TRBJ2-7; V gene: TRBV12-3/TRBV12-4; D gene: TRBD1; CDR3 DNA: TGTGCCAGCAGTTTGTACGACCGACAGGGGGCGAGGGAGCAGTACTTC; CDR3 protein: CASSLYDRQGAREQYF
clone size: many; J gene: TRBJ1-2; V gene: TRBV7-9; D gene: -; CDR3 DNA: TGTGCCAGCAGCTCCCAGGACACCTATGGCTACACCTTC; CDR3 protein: CASSSQDTYGYTF
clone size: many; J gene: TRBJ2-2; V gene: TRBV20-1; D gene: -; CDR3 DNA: TGCAGTGCTAGAGATTATAGGGGGGACACCGGGGAGCTGTTTTTT; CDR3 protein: CSARDYRGDTGELFF
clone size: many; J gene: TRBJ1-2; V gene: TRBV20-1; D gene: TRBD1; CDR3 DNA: TGCAGTGCCCTCAGACAGGGAGTTGTAAGCTACACCTTC; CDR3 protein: CSALRQGVVSYTF
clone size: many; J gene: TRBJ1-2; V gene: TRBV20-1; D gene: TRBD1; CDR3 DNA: TGCAGTGCTCCGGGACAGGGGACCTATGGCTACACCTTC; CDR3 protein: CSAPGQGTYGYTF
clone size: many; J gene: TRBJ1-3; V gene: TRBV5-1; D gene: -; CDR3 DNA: TGCGCCAGCAGCAGCGGGAGGGTCGGAGCTGGAAACACCATATATTTT; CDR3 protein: CASSSGRVGAGNTIYF
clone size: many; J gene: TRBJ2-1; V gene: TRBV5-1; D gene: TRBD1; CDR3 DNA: TGCGCCAGCAGCCCGGGACAGGCCTACAATGAGCAGTTCTTC; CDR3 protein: CASSPGQAYNEQFF
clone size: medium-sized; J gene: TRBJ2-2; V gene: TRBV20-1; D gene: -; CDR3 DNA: TGCAGTGCTAGGTCCACGGGGGCCGGGGAGCTGTTTTTT; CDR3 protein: CSARSTGAGELFF
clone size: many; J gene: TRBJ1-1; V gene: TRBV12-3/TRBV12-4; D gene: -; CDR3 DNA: TGTGCCAGCAGTTTAGTCCAGGGCTCTGAAGCTTTCTTT; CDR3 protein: CASSLVQGSEAFF
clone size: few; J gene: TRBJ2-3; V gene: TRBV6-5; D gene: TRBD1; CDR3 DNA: TGTGCCAGCAGTCCCCGGGACAGGGTGGTGGGTACGCAGTATTTT; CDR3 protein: CASSPRDRVVGTQYF
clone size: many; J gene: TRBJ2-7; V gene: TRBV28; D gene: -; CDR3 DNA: TGTGCCAGCAGTTTATGGGGGGGTGGGACAGTTGGTAACGAGCAGTACTTC; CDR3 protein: CASSLWGGGTVGNEQYF
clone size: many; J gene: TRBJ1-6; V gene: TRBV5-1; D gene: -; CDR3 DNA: TGCGCCAGCAGTTCCGACAGGAATTCACCCCTCCACTTT; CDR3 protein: CASSSDRNSPLHF
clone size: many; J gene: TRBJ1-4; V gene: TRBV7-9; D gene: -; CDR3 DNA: TGTGCCAGCAGCTTACTCACAGGGTTGTATGAAAAACTGTTTTTT; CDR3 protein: CASSLLTGLYEKLFF
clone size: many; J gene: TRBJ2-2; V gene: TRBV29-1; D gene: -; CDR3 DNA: TGCAGCGTTGAATGGGGGTTGACAGGGGAGCTGTTTTTT; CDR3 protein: CSVEWGLTGELFF